The next 17 T cell receptor beta chains were all read from a single sample in a study of shared clonotypes between healthy human individuals (TCRdb year 2020). The library was made by the immunoSEQ multiplex PCR assay. This is the immuneACCESS table as TCRdb keeps it, with only in-frame sequences that have V and J called. A part of the clones is gone; compared with another copy, unresolved V genes explain less than half, and the rest is unexplained. The sample includes 300,000 to 350,000 clones, with about 73% observed a single time. The top ten hold about 10% of the sample. The material sequenced was memory CD4+ T cells sorted from blood. The cell subset or site label on this specimen signifies: CD45RA-negative fraction. These receptors all come from a man aged 25 to 45 in good health.

The chain has TRBV28 and TRBJ1-1, with D maybe TRBD1 (5 bases). The CDR3 runs 13 residues. CDR1 MDHEN and CDR2 SYDVKM come from the germline V gene. V shed 4 bases and J shed 8 bases, with 14 bases lying between them. The CDR3 DNA sequence: TGTGCCAGCAGTTCACCGACAGCTAGAGAAGCTTTCTTT. This gives the protein CASSSPTAREAFF.

V gene TRBV27 combines with J gene TRBJ2-7; 11 bases agree with TRBD2. CDR1 MNHEY and CDR2 SMNVEV come from the germline V gene (reference sequence). Trimming at V came to 6 bases and at J to 2 bases, leaving 3 bases not matched to a gene. The length of the CDR3 is 14 residues. As DNA, the CDR3 is TGTGCCAGCAGGGGGACTAGCGGTGCCTACGAGCAGTACTTC. It translates to CASRGTSGAYEQYF.

The rearrangement links TRBV18 to TRBJ2-7; perhaps TRBD2 as D (6 bases). V was shortened by 4 bases and J by 7 bases, with 11 bases between the two germline ends. The CDR3 has 12 amino acids. The germline V gene encodes CDR1 KGHSH and CDR2 LQKENI. This CDR3 is CASSRAAGEQYF. In DNA, the CDR3 is TGTGCCAGCTCACGAGCGGCGGGAGAGCAGTACTTC.

V is TRBV5-1 and J is TRBJ1-4; 12 nucleotides match TRBD1. Germline lookup yields CDR1 SGHRS and CDR2 YFSETQ. There are 17 residues in the CDR3. J gave up 7 bases and V 7 bases, and 14 bases lay outside the gene matches. The CDR3 loop reads CASGRGDRGREGEKLFF. CDR3 DNA: TGCGCCAGCGGGAGAGGGGACAGGGGGCGCGAAGGTGAAAAACTGTTTTTT.

The rearrangement joins TRBV2 to TRBJ1-4; no clear D gene. Germline V gene lookup returns CDR1 SNHLY and CDR2 FYNNEI. This CDR3 spans 15 amino acids. Trimming left V 4 bases short and J 6 bases short, with 15 bases between. The CDR3 DNA sequence: TGTGCCAGCAGTGCTAGCGGGGATTATGATGAAAAACTGTTTTTT. Amino acids: CASSASGDYDEKLFF.

The chain links TRBV18 to TRBJ2-3; 8 nucleotides line up with TRBD1. V trimming: 3 bases; J trimming: 3 bases; junction bases outside the gene matches: 2. Looked up from germline, CDR1 is KGHSH and CDR2 is LQKENI. The CDR3 has 14 residues. CDR3 region: CASSPNRGTDTQYF. The CDR3 DNA sequence: TGTGCCAGCTCACCGAACAGGGGGACAGATACGCAGTATTTT.

There are a few counts of this clone. The chain couples TRBV7-6 to TRBJ1-6; 7 bases are a match to TRBD1. The CDR3 runs to 20 residues. The ends lost 0 bases at V and 7 bases at J; junction bases unmatched: 18. The germline CDR1 and CDR2 sequences are SGHVS and FNYEAQ. The CDR3 protein is CASSLARISTGENMNSPLHF. CDR3 bases: TGTGCCAGCAGCTTAGCGCGGATTTCAACAGGGGAAAATATGAATTCACCCCTCCACTTT.

The CDR3 is CASSIAVSSYNEQFF. In nucleotides, the CDR3 is TGTGCCAGTAGTATTGCGGTCAGCTCCTACAATGAGCAGTTCTTC. This chain joins TRBV19 and TRBJ2-1; D is unresolved. V dropped 3 bases and J dropped 0 bases, with 9 bases sitting between them. This CDR3 spans 15 amino acids. Germline-derived CDR1 and CDR2 are LNHDA and SQIVND (reference sequence).

This clone is a singleton in its sample. The chain carries TRBV5-1 and TRBJ2-1; either TRBD1 or TRBD2 may fit D (6 bases each). The germline V gene encodes CDR1 SGHRS and CDR2 YFSETQ. The CDR3 length is 16 residues. Trimming took 0 bases from V and 5 from J, leaving 15 bases between them. This CDR3 is CASSLAFRGPNNEQFF. The DNA of the CDR3 is TGCGCCAGCAGCTTGGCCTTTCGGGGGCCTAACAATGAGCAGTTCTTC.

The rearrangement uses TRBV5-1 and TRBJ2-1; D ambiguous. This CDR3 has 14 amino acids. Germline loops: CDR1 SGHRS, CDR2 YFSETQ. V lost 4 bases to trimming and J lost 0 bases, with 8 bases between them. The CDR3 DNA is TGCGCCAGCAGCGAGAGCTACTCCTACAATGAGCAGTTCTTC. It codes for CASSESYSYNEQFF. The full variable domain, completed using reference TRBV5-1 and TRBJ2-1, is KAGVTQTPRYLIKTRGQQVTLSCSPISGHRSVSWYQQTPGQGLQFLFEYFSETQRNKGNFPGRFSGRQFSNSRSEMNVSTLELGDSALYLCASSESYSYNEQFFGPGTRLTVL.

About this clone: Other DNA variants within this sample encode the same CDR3. This sequence joins TRBV19 and TRBJ2-1, with 7 bases matching TRBD1. The CDR3 runs to 15 residues. V was pared by 5 bases and J by 0 bases, with 4 bases of the junction left unmatched. Germline lookup yields CDR1 LNHDA and CDR2 SQIVND (reference sequence). The CDR3 loop reads CASSPDRSSYNEQFF. DNA for the CDR3: TGTGCCAGTAGTCCGGACAGGAGCTCCTACAATGAGCAGTTCTTC.

This clone was observed a handful of times. The chain uses TRBV29-1 and TRBJ2-7; 9 nucleotides agree with TRBD1. There are 12 residues in the CDR3. The J segment lost 5 bases and the V segment lost 7 bases, leaving 6 bases of the junction unmatched. Germline values: CDR1 SQVTM, CDR2 ANQGSEA. CDR3 nucleotides: TGCAGCGCCCGGACAGGGGACCACGAGCAGTACTTC. Protein: CSARTGDHEQYF.

V usage is TRBV7-8 and J usage is TRBJ2-2; 7 nucleotides align to TRBD2. The V gene end was trimmed by 6 bases and the J gene end by 7 bases; junction bases not matched to a gene: 11. CDR1 SGHVS and CDR2 FQNEAQ come from the germline V gene. This CDR3 spans 15 amino acids. The CDR3 loop reads CASRKSGNNNGELFF. The DNA for the CDR3 is TGTGCCAGCAGAAAAAGCGGGAATAATAACGGGGAGCTGTTTTTT.

There are a few counts of this clone. The chain carries TRBV28 and TRBJ1-5; the D gene is possibly TRBD1 (6 bases). In germline, CDR1 is MDHEN, CDR2 SYDVKM. The ends were cut back, 10 bases at V and 6 bases at J, with 13 bases in the middle. The CDR3 totals 12 residues. CDR3 nucleotides: TGTGCCATAGGACAGCGCTTTCAGCCCCAGCATTTT. This translates into CAIGQRFQPQHF.

CDR3 region: CASSYGSLETQYF. Written as DNA, the CDR3 is TGTGCCAGCAGTTATGGCTCTCTGGAGACCCAGTACTTC. This chain links TRBV6-6 with TRBJ2-5; the D is unclear. CDR1 and CDR2 (germline): MNHNY, SVGAGI (reference sequence). The CDR3 consists of 13 residues. V was trimmed by 3 bases and J by 5 bases, leaving 10 bases between them.

The sample holds a few counts of this clone. The J gene is TRBJ2-2, the V gene TRBV5-1, with D unclear. The germline CDR1 and CDR2 sequences are SGHRS and YFSETQ. The CDR3 consists of 13 residues. The ends were cut back, 4 bases at V and 6 bases at J, with 10 bases in the middle. The CDR3 nucleotides are TGCGCCAGCAGCATACTTAGGGCCGGGGAGCTGTTTTTT. It codes for CASSILRAGELFF.

Concerning this clone itself: In the same sample, other DNA sequences code for this CDR3. The rearrangement joins TRBV28 to TRBJ2-7, with D possibly matching TRBD2 (5 bases). Germline V CDR1 and CDR2: MDHEN, SYDVKM. The CDR3 is 12 residues long. The V end was cut by 1 base, the J end by 4 bases, with 5 bases between. DNA of the CDR3: TGTGCCAGCAGTTTATCGGGATACGAGCAGTACTTC. As protein: CASSLSGYEQYF. The complete variable domain, with remaining parts taken from reference TRBV28 and TRBJ2-7, reads DVKVTQSSRYLVKRTGEKVFLECVQDMDHENMFWYRQDPGLGLRLIYFSYDVKMKEKGDIPEGYSVSREKKERFSLILESASTNQTSMYLCASSLSGYEQYFGPGTRLTVT.